What follows are 17 T cell receptor beta chains derived from one specimen sequenced in a study of blood T cell repertoires in COVID-19. Measured with immunoSEQ multiplex PCR; TCRdb has only the in-frame clones, and not every one. There are about 150,000 clones in the sample; more than 65% occur only once, and 3.5% to 4.5% lies in the top ten. Sequencing was performed on peripheral blood. The receptors come from a man aged 55 to 69 with acute or convalescent COVID-19.

The chain has TRBV6-5 and TRBJ2-3, with a tentative D call TRBD2 (6 bases). The V end was cut by 2 bases, the J end by 1 base, with 10 bases between. CDR3 length equals 15 residues. Germline lookup yields CDR1 MNHEY and CDR2 SVGAGI. The CDR3 is CASSYGGGGTDTQYF. CDR3 sequence (DNA): TGTGCCAGCAGTTACGGCGGAGGGGGCACAGATACGCAGTATTTT.

The gene calls are TRBV15 and TRBJ1-1; TRBD1 is a possible D gene (5 bases). V was trimmed by 0 bases and J by 1 base, leaving 12 bases between them. Germline lookup yields CDR1 LNHNV and CDR2 YYDKDF (reference sequence). The CDR3 contains 16 residues. Written as DNA, the CDR3 is TGTGCCACCAGCAGAGATAGCCAGGGCGGGAACACTGAAGCTTTCTTT. This translates into CATSRDSQGGNTEAFF.

The rearrangement links TRBV3-1 (or the pseudogene TRBV3-2) to TRBJ2-7; 13 nucleotides line up with TRBD2. V shed 5 bases and J 6 bases; nucleotides not matched to a gene: 4. The CDR3 is 14 amino acids. Germline values: CDR1 LGHDT, CDR2 YNNKEL (reference sequence). In DNA, the CDR3 is TGTGCCAGCAGCTCCCGACTAGCGGGAGGCGAGCAGTACTTC. Protein sequence: CASSSRLAGGEQYF.

The chain is built from TRBV4-2 and TRBJ2-7; 8 bases line up with TRBD1. Trimming removed 6 bases from V and 1 base from J; junction bases left unmatched: 8. Per germline, CDR1 LGHNA and CDR2 YNFKEQ. The CDR3 loop spans 15 amino acids. DNA for the CDR3: TGTGCCAGCAGTCTCGGACAGGGTGTATCCTACGAGCAGTACTTC. Its translation: CASSLGQGVSYEQYF.

V and J are TRBV28 and TRBJ1-5, with 10 bases lining up with TRBD1. The J segment lost 7 bases and the V segment lost 5 bases, leaving 8 bases of the junction unmatched. This CDR3 contains 15 residues. CDR1 is MDHEN and CDR2 is SYDVKM in the germline V gene. The CDR3 sequence is CASSTAGTGDQPQHF. In DNA form, the CDR3 reads TGTGCCAGCAGTACCGCCGGGACAGGGGACCAGCCCCAGCATTTT. The full variable domain, rest sourced from reference TRBV28 and TRBJ1-5, is DVKVTQSSRYLVKRTGEKVFLECVQDMDHENMFWYRQDPGLGLRLIYFSYDVKMKEKGDIPEGYSVSREKKERFSLILESASTNQTSMYLCASSTAGTGDQPQHFGDGTRLSIL.

This clone was picked up many times. The J gene is TRBJ2-2, the V gene TRBV5-1; tentative D call: TRBD1 (5 bases). Germline CDR1 reads SGHRS; CDR2 reads YFSETQ. V lost 0 bases and J lost 10, with 16 bases in between. The CDR3 runs to 15 residues. In nucleotides, the CDR3 is TGCGCCAGCAGCTTGGATGTTGACAGTTCGGCGGAGCTGTTTTTT. Protein sequence: CASSLDVDSSAELFF.

This clone came up a few times. The CDR3 sequence is CASSPRRETQYF. The CDR3 bases are TGTGCCAGCAGCCCGAGGAGGGAGACCCAGTACTTC. The chain carries TRBV13 and TRBJ2-5; perhaps TRBD2 as D (5 bases). CDR3 length: 12 residues. The germline V gene has CDR1 PRHDT and CDR2 FYEKMQ (reference sequence). V shed 5 bases and J shed 5 bases, with 9 bases lying between them. Full variable domain (remainder filled in from reference TRBV13 and TRBJ2-5): AAGVIQSPRHLIKEKRETATLKCYPIPRHDTVYWYQQGPGQDPQFLISFYEKMQSDKGSIPDRFSAQQFSDYHSELNMSSLELGDSALYFCASSPRRETQYFGPGTRLLVL.

The chain couples TRBV27 to TRBJ2-7; 9 nucleotides align to TRBD1. The CDR3 length is 13 residues. Per germline, CDR1 MNHEY and CDR2 SMNVEV (reference sequence). V was clipped by 9 bases and J by 2 bases; unmatched bases: 5. This CDR3 reads CASGQGNAYEQYF. CDR3 DNA: TGTGCCAGTGGACAGGGGAACGCCTACGAGCAGTACTTC.

CDR3 loop: CASSTYGNQPQHF. Here the CDR3 DNA reads TGTGCCAGCAGTACCTACGGGAATCAGCCCCAGCATTTT. The rearrangement links TRBV3-1 (or the pseudogene TRBV3-2) to TRBJ1-5; D unclear. Germline values: CDR1 LGHDT, CDR2 YNNKEL (reference sequence). This CDR3 has 13 amino acids. V lost 6 bases and J lost 4, with 10 bases in between.

The sample holds one count of this clone. The rearrangement links TRBV11-1 to TRBJ2-1, with D possibly being TRBD2 (5 bases). Looked up from germline, CDR1 is SGHAT and CDR2 is FQDESV (reference sequence). This CDR3 contains 13 residues. The V end lost 5 bases, the J end lost 7 bases, and 12 bases lay between the germline ends. The CDR3 sequence is CASSVVRANEQFF. The CDR3 nucleotides read TGTGCCAGCAGCGTGGTGCGGGCGAATGAGCAGTTCTTC.

This sequence joins TRBV4-1 and TRBJ1-1, with D possibly being TRBD1 (5 bases). Trimming stripped 4 bases from V and 1 base from J, with 13 bases between. Germline V CDR1 and CDR2: MGHRA, YSYEKL. The CDR3 is 15 residues long. This CDR3 is CASSLEIGGNTEAFF. As DNA, the CDR3 is TGCGCCAGCAGCCTAGAGATCGGGGGGAACACTGAAGCTTTCTTT.

The CDR3 loop is CASSDSRGNGYTF. The DNA of the CDR3 is TGTGCCAGCAGTGACTCAAGGGGAAATGGCTACACCTTC. J is TRBJ1-2 and V is TRBV6-4; maybe TRBD1 (5 bases). V gave up 0 bases and J gave up 6 bases, with 8 bases separating them. In germline, CDR1 is MRHNA, CDR2 SNTAGT. CDR3 size: 13 residues.

The CDR3 loop is CASRGRAWPNYGYTF. The CDR3 DNA is TGTGCCAGCAGGGGCAGGGCTTGGCCTAACTATGGCTACACCTTC. This chain joins TRBV5-4 and TRBJ1-2, with a tentative D call TRBD1 (5 bases). V lost 5 bases and J 0 bases, leaving 14 bases between the germline ends. Per the germline V gene, CDR1 is SGHNT and CDR2 is YYREEE (reference sequence). This CDR3 is 15 amino acids long.

The gene calls are TRBV20-1 and TRBJ2-1, with D hard to call. This CDR3 contains 10 residues. CDR1 is DFQATT and CDR2 is SNEGSKA in the germline V gene (reference sequence). V was shortened by 4 bases and J by 7 bases, with 5 bases between the two germline ends. Here the CDR3 DNA reads TGCAGTGCTATGCAGAATGAGCAGTTCTTC. Protein sequence: CSAMQNEQFF.

The chain links TRBV5-1 to TRBJ2-3; a weak D match, TRBD1 (5 bases). Germline V gene data show CDR1 as SGHRS and CDR2 as YFSETQ. Trimming stripped 0 bases from V and 4 bases from J, with 12 bases between. There are 15 residues in the CDR3. CDR3 residues: CASSLEGFRADTQYF. As DNA, the CDR3 is TGCGCCAGCAGCTTGGAGGGGTTTAGGGCAGATACGCAGTATTTT.

The chain couples TRBV6-5 to TRBJ2-7; D is possibly TRBD1 (6 bases). With 7 bases removed from V and 6 bases from J, the gap between germline ends came to 16 bases. The CDR3 is 13 amino acids. Germline V gene lookup returns CDR1 MNHEY and CDR2 SVGAGI. CDR3 nucleotides: TGTGCCAGCAACCTACTCTTGGGGGCCGAGCAGTACTTC. This translates into CASNLLLGAEQYF.

The gene calls are TRBV6-2 or TRBV6-3 and TRBJ2-7; 15 bases match TRBD2. In germline, CDR1 is MNHEY, CDR2 SVGEGT. The CDR3 loop spans 17 amino acids. J lost 1 base, V lost 5 bases, and 6 bases had no gene match. DNA of the CDR3: TGTGCCAGCAGTCTGGGACTAGCGGGAGGCTTTTCCTACGAGCAGTACTTC. This gives the protein CASSLGLAGGFSYEQYF.